One and the same sample provided the 22 T cell receptor beta chains below, sequenced in a study of OX40 agonist ivuxolimab in advanced cancers. TCRdb keeps only in-frame clones here, not all; method: immunoSEQ multiplex PCR. The table lists about 54,000 clones, 80% to 95% of them singletons, with over 10% in the top ten. This specimen consisted of CD4+ or CD8+ T cells sorted from blood, obtained in a trial of the OX40 agonist ivuxolimab. Receptors were obtained from an adult with an advanced solid tumor such as melanoma, head and neck, liver or kidney cancer.

The chain couples TRBV20-1 to TRBJ2-3, with D unclear. This CDR3 comprises 10 residues. The V gene lost 6 bases and the J gene lost 3 bases, with 4 bases spanning the gap. Germline V gene sequence: CDR1 DFQATT, CDR2 SNEGSKA (reference sequence). CDR3: CSAETDTQYF. The CDR3 nucleotides are TGCAGTGCCGAAACAGATACGCAGTATTTT.

As DNA, the CDR3 is TGTGCCAGCAGAAGTACTCCCGGGACAGGGTACTACAATGAGCAGTTCTTC. Residues: CASRSTPGTGYYNEQFF. The chain carries TRBV7-2 and TRBJ2-1, with 9 positions matching TRBD1. V lost 6 bases, J lost 3 bases, and 12 bases stayed unmatched. Germline V gives CDR1 SGHTA, CDR2 FQGNSA. This CDR3 has 17 amino acids.

The J gene is TRBJ1-2, the V gene TRBV7-8; 8 nucleotides match TRBD1. The V gene end was trimmed by 1 base and the J gene end by 7 bases; junction bases not matched to a gene: 8. This CDR3 has 15 amino acids. CDR1 and CDR2 from the germline V gene are SGHVS and FQNEAQ. Here the CDR3 reads CASSLVGQGASGYTF. The CDR3 coding sequence is TGTGCCAGCAGCTTAGTGGGCCAGGGGGCGTCTGGCTACACCTTC.

CDR3 loop: CASIRDSSYNEQFF. The DNA for the CDR3 is TGCGCCAGCATCCGGGACTCCTCCTACAATGAGCAGTTCTTC. The chain employs TRBV5-1 and TRBJ2-1, with D maybe TRBD2 (6 bases). Germline V gene lookup returns CDR1 SGHRS and CDR2 YFSETQ. V gave up 6 bases and J gave up 0 bases, with 10 bases separating them. The CDR3 length is 14 residues. Full variable domain (rest looked up from reference TRBV5-1 and TRBJ2-1): KAGVTQTPRYLIKTRGQQVTLSCSPISGHRSVSWYQQTPGQGLQFLFEYFSETQRNKGNFPGRFSGRQFSNSRSEMNVSTLELGDSALYLCASIRDSSYNEQFFGPGTRLTVL.

This chain links TRBV28 with TRBJ1-2; no clear D gene. The CDR3 is 14 amino acids. V dropped 5 bases and J dropped 2 bases, with 12 bases sitting between them. The germline V gene encodes CDR1 MDHEN and CDR2 SYDVKM. The CDR3 sequence is CASSRLTLNYGYTF. The DNA of the CDR3 is TGTGCCAGCAGTCGACTGACCCTCAACTATGGCTACACCTTC.

Only one count was recorded for this clone. This rearrangement joins TRBV5-6 to TRBJ2-5; D unclear. The CDR3 runs 13 residues. Trimming stripped 0 bases from V and 7 bases from J, with 10 bases between. Germline V gene data show CDR1 as SGHDT and CDR2 as YYEEEE. The CDR3 spells CASSLGEEGTQYF. CDR3 sequence (DNA): TGTGCCAGCAGCTTGGGCGAAGAAGGGACCCAGTACTTC.

The genes are TRBV15 and TRBJ1-6, with 7 bases lining up with TRBD1. The CDR3 is 14 amino acids. J gave up 7 bases and V 1 base, and 1 base lay outside the gene matches. Per germline, CDR1 LNHNV and CDR2 YYDKDF (reference sequence). The CDR3 loop is CATSRGTGNSPLHF. The CDR3 nucleotides are TGTGCCACCAGCAGAGGGACAGGCAATTCACCCCTCCACTTT.

This chain links TRBV20-1 with TRBJ2-7, with no clear D. Trimming stripped 7 bases from V and 7 bases from J, with 14 bases between. Germline CDR1 is DFQATT and CDR2 is SNEGSKA (reference sequence). The CDR3 runs to 11 residues. In DNA form, the CDR3 reads TGCAGTGTAAGACTTCTGGGGGAGCAGTACTTC. Its translation is CSVRLLGEQYF.

The chain joins TRBV5-1 to TRBJ2-3, with 7 bases matching TRBD1. V trimming: 0 bases; J trimming: 2 bases; junction bases outside the gene matches: 3. The length of the CDR3 is 15 residues. Germline lookup yields CDR1 SGHRS and CDR2 YFSETQ. DNA of the CDR3: TGCGCCAGCAGCTTGGGGGACAGAGACACAGATACGCAGTATTTT. Its translation: CASSLGDRDTDTQYF.

The chain recombines TRBV27 with TRBJ2-3, with D possibly TRBD2 on 5 matching bases. The CDR3 length is 13 residues. Germline CDR1 and CDR2: MNHEY and SMNVEV (reference sequence). Trimming cost V 6 bases and J 1 base, with 8 bases left between them. The DNA of the CDR3 is TGTGCCAGCAGATTCGGGGGCACAGATACGCAGTATTTT. As protein: CASRFGGTDTQYF.

CDR3 nucleotides: TGTGCCAGCTCACCGGGGGTCGCGACATACGAGCAGTACTTC. Its protein is CASSPGVATYEQYF. The J gene is TRBJ2-7, the V gene TRBV18; D possibly matches TRBD1 or TRBD2 (5 bases each). Germline V gene data show CDR1 as KGHSH and CDR2 as LQKENI. V dropped 3 bases and J dropped 4 bases, with 13 bases sitting between them. The CDR3 sequence is 14 residues long.

The J gene is TRBJ2-5, the V gene TRBV4-1; no reliable D call. Trimming left V 1 base short and J 0 bases short, with 6 bases between. CDR1 and CDR2 from the germline V gene are MGHRA and YSYEKL. The CDR3 is 14 residues long. CDR3 amino acids: CASSQVRHQETQYF. CDR3 sequence (DNA): TGCGCCAGCAGCCAAGTTCGGCACCAAGAGACCCAGTACTTC.

V is TRBV1 and J is TRBJ1-4. TRBV1 is recorded as a pseudogene. The CDR3 totals 13 residues. CDR3 DNA sequence: TGCACCAGCAGCCCCCGGGAGAATGAAAAACTGTTTTTT. As protein: CTSSPRENEKLFF.

A single count supports this clone. The V call is TRBV18, the J call TRBJ2-6, with D uncertain. Trimming took 6 bases from V and 4 from J, leaving 10 bases between them. Germline lookup yields CDR1 KGHSH and CDR2 LQKENI. The CDR3 covers 14 residues. The CDR3 sequence is CASSSFLGANVLTF. In nucleotides, the CDR3 is TGTGCCAGCTCTTCTTTCCTGGGGGCCAACGTCCTGACTTTC.

This clone was found once. The chain is built from TRBV28 and TRBJ2-2, with 8 bases that match TRBD2. The CDR3 loop spans 14 amino acids. V was pared by 6 bases and J by 7 bases, with 7 bases of the junction left unmatched. The germline CDR1 and CDR2 sequences are MDHEN and SYDVKM. The CDR3, as DNA: TGTGCCAGCAGAAGCGGGAGCTTCATCGGGGAGCTGTTTTTT. As protein: CASRSGSFIGELFF. Using reference TRBV28 and TRBJ2-2 for the parts outside the CDR3, the full variable domain is DVKVTQSSRYLVKRTGEKVFLECVQDMDHENMFWYRQDPGLGLRLIYFSYDVKMKEKGDIPEGYSVSREKKERFSLILESASTNQTSMYLCASRSGSFIGELFFGEGSRLTVL.

This clone has just one count. J is TRBJ1-4 and V is TRBV28, with D unclear. This CDR3 has 15 residues. Germline V gene data show CDR1 as MDHEN and CDR2 as SYDVKM. V was shortened by 6 bases and J by 0 bases, with 11 bases between the two germline ends. CDR3: CASSPLGSTNEKLFF. Here the CDR3 DNA reads TGTGCCAGCAGCCCCCTGGGATCAACTAATGAAAAACTGTTTTTT.

This clone occurred a few times. The genes are TRBV18 and TRBJ2-1; D possibly corresponds to TRBD1 (6 bases). V was trimmed by 2 bases and J by 2 bases, leaving 10 bases between them. The CDR3 has 15 amino acids. The germline CDR1 and CDR2 sequences are KGHSH and LQKENI. CDR3 bases: TGTGCCAGCTCACCAACAAGGGACACCTACAATGAGCAGTTCTTC. Amino acid sequence: CASSPTRDTYNEQFF. Variable domain in full (rest from reference TRBV18 and TRBJ2-1): NAGVMQNPRHLVRRRGQEARLRCSPMKGHSHVYWYRQLPEEGLKFMVYLQKENIIDESGMPKERFSAEFPKEGPSILRIQQVVRGDSAAYFCASSPTRDTYNEQFFGPGTRLTVL.

About this clone: One end of the junction fails to match germline, which may point to a read error. The chain couples TRBV10-1 to TRBJ2-2; 9 bases agree with TRBD2. The CDR3 has 22 amino acids. CDR1 is WNHNN, CDR2 SYGVQD, per germline (reference sequence). CDR3 sequence: CARSEAGGRGKREALNTGELFF. Written as DNA, the CDR3 is TGCGCCCGCAGTGAGGCCGGGGGGCGGGGGAAGCGGGAGGCCTTGAACACCGGGGAGCTGTTTTTT.

The chain has TRBV19 and TRBJ2-3, with D hard to call. Trimming pared 3 bases from V and 10 bases from J, leaving 8 bases between. Per the germline V gene, CDR1 is LNHDA and CDR2 is SQIVND (reference sequence). The CDR3 sequence is 11 residues long. The CDR3 coding sequence is TGTGCCAGTAGTATGGGCAGTTCGCAGTATTTT. Protein sequence: CASSMGSSQYF.

V is TRBV28 and J is TRBJ2-2; 11 nucleotides match TRBD2. This CDR3 has 17 residues. The ends lost 0 bases at V and 0 bases at J; junction bases unmatched: 0. Germline V gives CDR1 MDHEN, CDR2 SYDVKM. Written as DNA, the CDR3 is TGTGCCAGCAGTTTATGGGGACTAGCGGCGAACACCGGGGAGCTGTTTTTT. Translating gives CASSLWGLAANTGELFF.

The V call is TRBV5-1, the J call TRBJ1-1; D gene unclear. The ends were cut back, 7 bases at V and 3 bases at J, with 13 bases in the middle. CDR1 is SGHRS and CDR2 is YFSETQ in the germline V gene. This CDR3 region has 13 residues. CDR3 sequence: CASRRRADTEAFF. Written as DNA, the CDR3 is TGCGCCAGCCGGAGGAGGGCGGACACTGAAGCTTTCTTT.

CDR3 coding DNA: TGTGCCAGCAGTTTTTTCGGGACAGGGTTCAGCGAGCAGTACTTC. It specifies CASSFFGTGFSEQYF. This rearrangement joins TRBV28 to TRBJ2-7; 9 bases line up with TRBD1. V shed 3 bases, J shed 6 bases, and the junction held 9 bases outside the gene matches. Germline V gives CDR1 MDHEN, CDR2 SYDVKM. The CDR3 runs to 15 residues.